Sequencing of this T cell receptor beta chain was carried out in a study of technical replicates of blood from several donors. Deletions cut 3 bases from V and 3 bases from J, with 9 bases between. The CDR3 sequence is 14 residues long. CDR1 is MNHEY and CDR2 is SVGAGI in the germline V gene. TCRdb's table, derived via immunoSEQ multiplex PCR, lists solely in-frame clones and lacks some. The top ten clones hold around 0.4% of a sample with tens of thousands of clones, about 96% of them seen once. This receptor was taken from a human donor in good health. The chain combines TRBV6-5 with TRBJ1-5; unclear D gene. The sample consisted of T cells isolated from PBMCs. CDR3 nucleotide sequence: TGTGCCAGCAGTTATGGACGGGACAATCAGCCCCAGCATTTT. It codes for CASSYGRDNQPQHF.